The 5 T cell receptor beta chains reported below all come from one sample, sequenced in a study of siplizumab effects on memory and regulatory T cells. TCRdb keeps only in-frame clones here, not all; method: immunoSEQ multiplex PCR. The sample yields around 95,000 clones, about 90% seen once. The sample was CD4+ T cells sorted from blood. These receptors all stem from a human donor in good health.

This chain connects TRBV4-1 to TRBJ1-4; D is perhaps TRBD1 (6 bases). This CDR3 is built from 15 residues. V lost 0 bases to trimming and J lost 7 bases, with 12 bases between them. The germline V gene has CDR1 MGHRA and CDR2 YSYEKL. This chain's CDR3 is CASSQDPGTSEKLFF. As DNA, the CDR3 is TGCGCCAGCAGCCAAGATCCAGGGACAAGTGAAAAACTGTTTTTT.

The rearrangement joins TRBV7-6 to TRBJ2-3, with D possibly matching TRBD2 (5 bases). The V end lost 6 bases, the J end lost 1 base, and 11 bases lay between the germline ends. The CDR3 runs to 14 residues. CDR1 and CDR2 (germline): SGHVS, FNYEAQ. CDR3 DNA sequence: TGTGCCAGCAGAGCACTAGGCGGCACAGATACGCAGTATTTT. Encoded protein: CASRALGGTDTQYF.

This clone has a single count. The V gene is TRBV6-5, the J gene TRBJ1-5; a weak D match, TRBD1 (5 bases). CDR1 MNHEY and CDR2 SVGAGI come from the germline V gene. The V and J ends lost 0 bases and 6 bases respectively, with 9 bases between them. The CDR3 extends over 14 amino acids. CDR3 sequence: CASSYSNGAQPQHF. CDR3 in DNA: TGTGCCAGCAGTTACTCGAACGGGGCTCAGCCCCAGCATTTT.

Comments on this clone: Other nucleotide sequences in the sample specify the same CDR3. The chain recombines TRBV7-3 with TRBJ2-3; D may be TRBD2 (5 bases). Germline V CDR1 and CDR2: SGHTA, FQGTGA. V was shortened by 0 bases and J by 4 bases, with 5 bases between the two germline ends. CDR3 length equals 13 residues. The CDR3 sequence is CASSLTGADTQYF. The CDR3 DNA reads TGTGCCAGCAGCTTAACCGGGGCAGATACGCAGTATTTT.

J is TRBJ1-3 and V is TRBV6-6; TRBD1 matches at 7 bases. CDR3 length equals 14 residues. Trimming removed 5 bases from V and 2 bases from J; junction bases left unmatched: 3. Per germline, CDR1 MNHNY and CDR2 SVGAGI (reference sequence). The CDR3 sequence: CASSRQGPGNTIYF. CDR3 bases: TGTGCCAGCAGTCGACAGGGTCCTGGAAACACCATATATTTT.